The 30 T cell receptor beta chains below all came from one sample that was sequenced in a study of T cells in localized non-small cell lung cancer (dated by TCRdb to the early 2020s). Library preparation was by the immunoSEQ multiplex PCR assay. Entries here come from immuneACCESS through TCRdb and include only in-frame sequences with V and J called. Some clones fail to appear in such tables; in the studies checked, an unresolved V gene covers under half of the shortfall, and the cause of the remainder is unknown. The sample contains 30,000 to 35,000 clones, around nine tenths of them found a single time. Approximately 4% of the sample lies in the top ten. Sequenced material: peripheral blood, taken before any cancer treatment. The origin of the receptors is a woman aged 35-70 years with stage I lung adenocarcinoma.

The V gene is TRBV4-3, the J gene TRBJ2-2, with D possibly being TRBD1 (7 bases). Between the trimmed V and J ends, which lost 4 bases and 7 bases, there was a span of 16 bases. The germline V gene has CDR1 LGHNA and CDR2 YSLEER. CDR3 length equals 15 residues. CDR3 amino acids: CASSPPDREDGELFF. CDR3 nucleotides: TGCGCCAGCAGCCCGCCCGACAGGGAGGACGGGGAGCTGTTTTTT.

V gene TRBV7-2 combines with J gene TRBJ2-3; D is unresolved. The CDR3 covers 13 residues. Germline-derived CDR1 and CDR2 are SGHTA and FQGNSA. Trimming removed 5 bases from V and 1 base from J, with 7 bases in between. The CDR3 region is CASSHSRTDTQYF. The DNA of the CDR3 is TGTGCCAGCAGCCACAGCCGCACAGATACGCAGTATTTT.

This clone was counted once. The genes are TRBV11-2 and TRBJ1-2, with 7 bases matching TRBD1. After removal of 3 bases from V and 12 bases from J, the junction contained 13 bases not matched to a gene. The CDR3 totals 14 residues. Per the germline V gene, CDR1 is SGHAT and CDR2 is FQNNGV. The CDR3 sequence is CASSFWGSGGSHTF. The CDR3 bases are TGTGCCAGCAGCTTCTGGGGCTCAGGGGGATCACACACCTTC. Combining the CDR3 with reference TRBV11-2 and TRBJ1-2 gives the whole variable domain EAGVAQSPRYKIIEKRQSVAFWCNPISGHATLYWYQQILGQGPKLLIQFQNNGVVDDSQLPKDRFSAERLKGVDSTLKIQPAKLEDSAVYLCASSFWGSGGSHTFGSGTRLTVV.

The rearrangement uses TRBV7-2 and TRBJ2-3, with D hard to call. The germline V gene has CDR1 SGHTA and CDR2 FQGNSA. This CDR3 region has 14 residues. Deletions cut 2 bases from V and 0 bases from J, with 6 bases between. CDR3 loop: CASSLRLSTDTQYF. The CDR3 nucleotides are TGTGCCAGCAGCTTACGGCTTAGCACAGATACGCAGTATTTT.

The chain uses TRBV13 and TRBJ1-2, with no clear D. CDR1 PRHDT and CDR2 FYEKMQ come from the germline V gene (reference sequence). The CDR3 consists of 14 residues. Trimming took 0 bases from V and 8 from J, leaving 13 bases between them. The CDR3 here is CASSLGEITEGYTF. The CDR3 DNA follows: TGTGCCAGCAGCTTAGGGGAGATAACGGAGGGCTACACCTTC.

The V and J genes are TRBV13 and TRBJ2-1, with D unclear. The CDR3 sequence is 12 residues long. Germline-derived CDR1 and CDR2 are PRHDT and FYEKMQ (reference sequence). V was trimmed by 1 base and J by 6 bases, leaving 4 bases between them. The CDR3 DNA follows: TGTGCCAGCAGCTTAGCTCGCAATGAGCAGTTCTTC. This translates into CASSLARNEQFF. Together with reference TRBV13 and TRBJ2-1, the CDR3 gives the full variable domain: AAGVIQSPRHLIKEKRETATLKCYPIPRHDTVYWYQQGPGQDPQFLISFYEKMQSDKGSIPDRFSAQQFSDYHSELNMSSLELGDSALYFCASSLARNEQFFGPGTRLTVL.

This clone was observed a single time. V is TRBV12-5 and J is TRBJ1-1; D may be TRBD1 (5 bases). The CDR3 totals 16 residues. V was shortened by 2 bases and J by 2 bases, with 15 bases between the two germline ends. Germline CDR1 and CDR2: LGHNT and FRNRAP. DNA for the CDR3: TGTGCTAGTGGTTTGATGCGGGCAGGGTTTAACACTGAAGCTTTCTTT. It yields the protein CASGLMRAGFNTEAFF.

In nucleotides, the CDR3 is TGTGCCAGCAGCGTAGTACCGGGACACCAGAGCTCTGGAAACACCATATATTTT. Translated: CASSVVPGHQSSGNTIYF. The gene calls are TRBV9 and TRBJ1-3; possible D gene TRBD1, 6 bases. Germline lookup yields CDR1 SGDLS and CDR2 YYNGEE. CDR3 length equals 18 residues. Trimming took 0 bases from V and 0 from J, leaving 16 bases between them.

This chain connects TRBV5-8 to TRBJ2-7, with D unclear. The ends were cut back, 4 bases at V and 6 bases at J, with 11 bases in the middle. Germline-derived CDR1 and CDR2 are SGHTS and YDEGEE. The CDR3 runs to 12 residues. The CDR3 DNA sequence: TGTGCCAGCAGCGCTAGGGTTGGCGAGCAGTACTTC. It encodes CASSARVGEQYF.

This clone appeared a few times. The rearrangement uses TRBV15 and TRBJ1-4; D is unclear. Germline V lookup: CDR1 LNHNV, CDR2 YYDKDF (reference sequence). With 5 bases removed from V and 3 bases from J, the gap between germline ends came to 13 bases. The CDR3 contains 15 residues. Here the CDR3 DNA reads TGTGCCACCAGCGCCGGGAGTTTCGCTAATGAAAAACTGTTTTTT. Amino acid sequence: CATSAGSFANEKLFF.

In this sample, this clone turned up a few times. Compared with germline, one end of the junction differs, possibly owing to a read error. The V call is TRBV4-1, the J call TRBJ2-4, with a weak D call TRBD1 (6 bases). Germline CDR1 is MGHRA and CDR2 is YSYEKL. The CDR3 extends over 13 amino acids. CDR3 amino acids: CASRGDTENIQYF. CDR3 DNA: TGTGCCAGCAGGGGAGACACCGAAAACATTCAGTACTTC.

A single count supports this clone. The chain uses TRBV18 and TRBJ2-7, with D possibly matching TRBD2 (6 bases). Germline CDR1 is KGHSH and CDR2 is LQKENI. The CDR3 has 14 amino acids. V was trimmed by 0 bases and J by 1 base, leaving 7 bases between them. CDR3 sequence: CASSPPGGSYEQYF. As DNA, the CDR3 is TGTGCCAGCTCACCACCGGGAGGATCCTACGAGCAGTACTTC.

The chain recombines TRBV11-2 with TRBJ2-7, with D maybe TRBD1 (5 bases). CDR1 and CDR2 (germline): SGHAT, FQNNGV. V was clipped by 1 base and J by 5 bases, with 12 bases between them. The CDR3 length is 14 residues. The CDR3 protein is CASSLGAGLDEQYF. Here the CDR3 DNA reads TGTGCCAGCAGCTTAGGAGCAGGGTTGGACGAGCAGTACTTC.

J is TRBJ1-5 and V is TRBV5-1; TRBD1 agrees at 9 bases. The germline V gene encodes CDR1 SGHRS and CDR2 YFSETQ. The CDR3 contains 15 residues. Unmatched junction bases numbered 7, after V lost 4 bases and J lost 5 bases. The CDR3 region is CASSPGQGPYQPQHF. The CDR3 DNA reads TGCGCCAGCAGCCCAGGACAGGGGCCATATCAGCCCCAGCATTTT.

Concerning this clone itself: This sequence may be a read error, since a much larger clone differs from it by one base. The V call is TRBV2, the J call TRBJ1-4; 7 bases match TRBD1. This CDR3 region has 14 residues. With 5 bases clipped from V and 3 bases from J, the junction kept 3 bases outside the gene matches. The germline V gene encodes CDR1 SNHLY and CDR2 FYNNEI. CDR3 in DNA: TGTGCCAGCAGTTTGGGACAGTCTAATGAAAAACTGTTTTTT. Its protein product is CASSLGQSNEKLFF.

V usage is TRBV23-1 and J usage is TRBJ2-1; 8 nucleotides line up with TRBD1. TRBV23-1 is assigned to the ORF class and has an uncertain function. With V trimmed by 2 bases and J by 5 bases, 5 bases remained unmatched. CDR3 size: 15 residues. The chain's CDR3 is CASSQPSDRDNEQFF. The CDR3 DNA follows: TGCGCCAGCAGTCAACCTTCGGACAGGGACAATGAGCAGTTCTTC.

V usage is TRBV19 and J usage is TRBJ2-7; possible D gene TRBD2, 5 bases. Between the trimmed V and J ends, which lost 3 bases and 2 bases, there was a span of 11 bases. CDR3 length equals 14 residues. The germline gives CDR1 LNHDA, CDR2 SQIVND (reference sequence). The CDR3 bases are TGTGCCAGTAGTATGGGTAGCGCGGCCTACGAGCAGTACTTC. It codes for CASSMGSAAYEQYF.

The chain has TRBV7-6 and TRBJ2-2; possible D gene TRBD2, 6 bases. Germline values: CDR1 SGHVS, CDR2 FNYEAQ. This CDR3 has 14 residues. V gave up 5 bases and J gave up 6 bases, with 13 bases separating them. The CDR3 DNA reads TGTGCCAGCAGCACCAGCTGGGGGGCCGGGGAGCTGTTTTTT. Its protein product is CASSTSWGAGELFF. The whole variable domain, filled in from reference TRBV7-6 and TRBJ2-2, reads GAGVSQSPRYKVTKRGQDVALRCDPISGHVSLYWYRQALGQGPEFLTYFNYEAQQDKSGLPNDRFSAERPEGSISTLTIQRTEQRDSAMYRCASSTSWGAGELFFGEGSRLTVL.

This rearrangement joins TRBV7-9 to TRBJ2-5; 8 nucleotides agree with TRBD1. The CDR3 is 14 amino acids. The V and J ends lost 5 bases and 5 bases, in that order; junction bases with no gene match: 7. Per the germline V gene, CDR1 is SEHNR and CDR2 is FQNEAQ (reference sequence). The CDR3 DNA sequence: TGTGCCAGCAGCGAATCCAGGGGGCTGGAGACCCAGTACTTC. The encoded protein is CASSESRGLETQYF.

J is TRBJ1-1 and V is TRBV11-1, with 9 bases matching TRBD1. Trimming at V came to 4 bases and at J to 11 bases, leaving 5 bases not matched to a gene. This CDR3 region has 12 residues. Germline CDR1 and CDR2: SGHAT and FQDESV (reference sequence). CDR3 sequence: CASSWDRVMAFF. Here the CDR3 DNA reads TGTGCCAGCAGCTGGGACAGGGTGATGGCTTTCTTT.

In its sample, this clone was seen once. The gene calls are TRBV5-1 and TRBJ2-6; 8 bases map to TRBD1. CDR1 and CDR2 (germline): SGHRS, YFSETQ. The CDR3 runs 19 residues. Unmatched junction bases numbered 9, after V lost 1 base and J lost 0 bases. The CDR3 loop reads CASSLIQGARNSGANVLTF. For the CDR3, the DNA is TGCGCCAGCAGCTTGATTCAGGGGGCTCGGAACTCTGGGGCCAACGTCCTGACTTTC.

CDR3 amino acids: CASSLATGGQELFF. The CDR3 coding sequence is TGTGCCAGCAGCTTAGCGACCGGGGGCCAGGAGCTGTTTTTT. The chain links TRBV7-6 to TRBJ2-2; D may match TRBD1 or TRBD2 (6 bases each). V gave up 0 bases and J gave up 10 bases, with 12 bases separating them. Germline CDR1 is SGHVS and CDR2 is FNYEAQ. The CDR3 has 14 amino acids.

The CDR3 bases are TGCGCCAGCAGCCAAGCGGGCTGGGGGAAGGGGAACTACGAGCAGTACTTC. Amino acids: CASSQAGWGKGNYEQYF. The rearrangement joins TRBV4-3 to TRBJ2-7, with D perhaps given as TRBD1 or TRBD2 (5 bases each). CDR3 size: 17 residues. Trimming stripped 1 base from V and 3 bases from J, with 19 bases between. Germline V CDR1 and CDR2: LGHNA, YSLEER.

The chain combines TRBV6-5 with TRBJ2-3; D uncertain. The CDR3 has 14 residues. V was cut by 7 bases and J by 5 bases, with 16 bases left in between. In germline, CDR1 is MNHEY, CDR2 SVGAGI. CDR3 coding DNA: TGTGCCAGCACCGAACAAGGGAATCGAGATACGCAGTATTTT. This encodes CASTEQGNRDTQYF.

The chain combines TRBV4-3 with TRBJ2-1; 9 nucleotides match TRBD1. The germline gives CDR1 LGHNA, CDR2 YSLEER. The CDR3 spans 16 residues. V shed 4 bases and J 3 bases; nucleotides not matched to a gene: 7. CDR3 in amino acids: CASSLRGQGFYNEQFF. The CDR3 nucleotides read TGCGCCAGCAGCCTCAGAGGACAGGGGTTCTACAATGAGCAGTTCTTC.

The chain recombines TRBV5-5 with TRBJ1-5; maybe TRBD1 (5 bases). CDR3 length: 16 residues. Trimming removed 0 bases at V and 0 bases at J, with 10 bases between. In germline, CDR1 is SGHKS, CDR2 YYEKEE (reference sequence). The CDR3 DNA follows: TGTGCCAGCAGCTTGGCCGGCAGGGTTAGCAATCAGCCCCAGCATTTT. Encoded protein: CASSLAGRVSNQPQHF.

The chain couples TRBV6-5 to TRBJ2-1, with 7 bases that match TRBD1. Unmatched junction bases numbered 3, after V lost 7 bases and J lost 0 bases. Germline values: CDR1 MNHEY, CDR2 SVGAGI. The CDR3 runs 14 residues. The CDR3 loop reads CASTGQSSYNEQFF. In DNA form, the CDR3 reads TGTGCCAGCACGGGACAGTCCTCCTACAATGAGCAGTTCTTC.

J is TRBJ1-6 and V is TRBV5-4, with D perhaps TRBD1 (5 bases). The CDR3 totals 14 residues. In germline, CDR1 is SGHNT, CDR2 YYREEE (reference sequence). The ends were cut back, 1 base at V and 7 bases at J, with 9 bases in the middle. The DNA for the CDR3 is TGTGCCAGCAGCTTGACAGGTGGCAATTCACCCCTCCACTTT. It specifies CASSLTGGNSPLHF.

The V gene is TRBV6-5, the J gene TRBJ1-1; possible D gene TRBD1, 5 bases. The CDR3 contains 16 residues. The V gene's germline CDR1 is MNHEY and CDR2 SVGAGI. V lost 0 bases to trimming and J lost 6 bases, with 17 bases between them. CDR3 protein: CASSYSGVGAASEAFF. The CDR3 nucleotides read TGTGCCAGCAGTTACTCGGGTGTCGGGGCTGCATCTGAAGCTTTCTTT.

The chain couples TRBV11-2 to TRBJ2-3, with TRBD1 matching over 10 bases. The CDR3 has 16 amino acids. V shed 3 bases, J shed 6 bases, and the junction held 9 bases outside the gene matches. CDR1 and CDR2 (germline): SGHAT, FQNNGV. CDR3 in amino acids: CASSFSPTGGADTQYF. CDR3 bases: TGTGCCAGCAGCTTCAGTCCGACAGGGGGCGCGGATACGCAGTATTTT.